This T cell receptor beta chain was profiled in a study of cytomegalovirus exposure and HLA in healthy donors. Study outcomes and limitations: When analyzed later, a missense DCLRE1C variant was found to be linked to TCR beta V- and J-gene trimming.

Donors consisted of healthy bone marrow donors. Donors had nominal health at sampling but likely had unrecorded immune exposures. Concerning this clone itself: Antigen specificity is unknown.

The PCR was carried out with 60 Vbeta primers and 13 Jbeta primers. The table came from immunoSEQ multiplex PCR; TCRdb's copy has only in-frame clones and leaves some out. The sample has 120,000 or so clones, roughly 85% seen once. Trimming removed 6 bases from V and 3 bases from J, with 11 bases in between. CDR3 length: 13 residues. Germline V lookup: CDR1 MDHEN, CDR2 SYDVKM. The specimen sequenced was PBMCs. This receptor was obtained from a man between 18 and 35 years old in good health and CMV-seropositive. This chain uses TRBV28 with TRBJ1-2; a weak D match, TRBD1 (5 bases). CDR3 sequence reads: CASRPGGDYGYTF. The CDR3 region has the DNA TGTGCCAGCAGACCGGGGGGGGACTATGGCTACACCTTC.